The clone carrying this T cell receptor (beta chain) was observed a handful of times. There are 16 residues in the CDR3. With 4 bases removed from V and 0 bases from J, the gap between germline ends came to 10 bases. The V gene's germline CDR1 is ENHRY and CDR2 SYGVKD. The sample is drawn from a study of T cell repertoires in cytomegalovirus infection. Study background: CMV infection together with matching HLA type was indicated by public TCR beta signatures.

From the reads, TCRdb called clonotypes with MiXCR, one entry per CDR3 protein. The sample has 150,000 to 200,000 distinct CDR3 sequences; about 17% are singletons. The sample comprised CD8+ T cells from PBMCs. The chain recombines TRBV10-3 with TRBJ2-6; TRBD1 or TRBD2 may be the D gene (5 bases each). The sequence came from a human donor in good health (CMV status not recorded). Some clones in this sample may be carry-over from other donors' samples. CDR3 in amino acids: CAISGRDGSGANVLTF. As DNA, the CDR3 is TGTGCCATCAGTGGTCGGGACGGCTCTGGGGCCAACGTCCTGACTTTC.